Listed below are T cell receptor beta chains from one sample, sequenced in a study of siplizumab effects on memory and regulatory T cells. The assay was immunoSEQ multiplex PCR, and TCRdb's table has in-frame clones only and misses some. This sample yields 50,000 to 75,000 clones, of which just over 95% are seen a single time; about 0.091% belongs to the top ten. Sequenced sample: naive CD8+ T cells sorted from blood. These receptors all come from a human donor in good health. Both conserved end residues are part of each CDR3. Fields, in order: clone size, D gene, J gene, V gene, CDR3 DNA, CDR3 protein. A D gene is named only where the DNA matches it firmly. Only some rows state a clone size, as once, few, many or a class for expanded clones.

abundance: .; d_gene: .; j_gene: TRBJ2-5; v_gene: TRBV23-1; CDR3nt: TGCGCCAGCAGTCAATCGGGACGGCCAGAGACCCAGTACTTC; CDR3aa: CASSQSGRPETQYF
abundance: .; d_gene: TRBD1; j_gene: TRBJ1-1; v_gene: TRBV28; CDR3nt: TGTGCCAGCAGTAACGGACAGGGCAACACTGAAGCTTTCTTT; CDR3aa: CASSNGQGNTEAFF
abundance: .; d_gene: .; j_gene: TRBJ1-5; v_gene: TRBV4-1; CDR3nt: TGCGCCAGCAGCCAAGCCCAGGCCAATCAGCCCCAGCATTTT; CDR3aa: CASSQAQANQPQHF
abundance: .; d_gene: .; j_gene: TRBJ1-1; v_gene: TRBV19; CDR3nt: TGTGCCAGTAGTCCCTGGGGTGGAGGCACTGAAGCTTTCTTT; CDR3aa: CASSPWGGGTEAFF
abundance: .; d_gene: .; j_gene: TRBJ1-5; v_gene: TRBV11-2; CDR3nt: TGTGCCAGCAGCTTACGGGGAGGTGGCAATCAGCCCCAGCATTTT; CDR3aa: CASSLRGGGNQPQHF
abundance: .; d_gene: .; j_gene: TRBJ2-5; v_gene: TRBV13; CDR3nt: TGTGCCAGCAGCCCGAGACTAGTGGAGACCCAGTACTTC; CDR3aa: CASSPRLVETQYF
abundance: .; d_gene: .; j_gene: TRBJ2-3; v_gene: TRBV9; CDR3nt: TGTGCCAGCAGCCCCCAGGGGCTTCACACAGATACGCAGTATTTT; CDR3aa: CASSPQGLHTDTQYF
abundance: .; d_gene: .; j_gene: TRBJ2-3; v_gene: TRBV4-3; CDR3nt: TGCGCCAGCAGCCAAGATTATCCGGGGACAGATACGCAGTATTTT; CDR3aa: CASSQDYPGTDTQYF
abundance: .; d_gene: .; j_gene: TRBJ1-6; v_gene: TRBV27; CDR3nt: TGTGCCAGCAGTTTATCGGGGAATTCACCCCTCCACTTT; CDR3aa: CASSLSGNSPLHF
abundance: .; d_gene: .; j_gene: TRBJ1-3; v_gene: TRBV5-4; CDR3nt: TGTGCCAGCAGCTTCGGGGGTGGGGGAAACACCATATATTTT; CDR3aa: CASSFGGGGNTIYF
abundance: .; d_gene: .; j_gene: TRBJ2-2; v_gene: TRBV11-2; CDR3nt: TGTGCCAGCATGTGGCGGGCCGGGGAGCTGTTTTTT; CDR3aa: CASMWRAGELFF
abundance: .; d_gene: .; j_gene: TRBJ1-1; v_gene: TRBV7-9; CDR3nt: TGTGCCAGCAGCTTATTGGGTGTGGGGACTGAAGCTTTCTTT; CDR3aa: CASSLLGVGTEAFF
abundance: .; d_gene: .; j_gene: TRBJ2-2; v_gene: TRBV28; CDR3nt: TGTGCCAGCCAAGGGGCGCTCACCGGGGAGCTGTTTTTT; CDR3aa: CASQGALTGELFF
abundance: .; d_gene: TRBD1; j_gene: TRBJ1-1; v_gene: TRBV19; CDR3nt: TGTGCCAGTAAAACAGGGGGGGAGACTGAAGCTTTCTTT; CDR3aa: CASKTGGETEAFF
abundance: .; d_gene: .; j_gene: TRBJ1-3; v_gene: TRBV5-4; CDR3nt: TGTGCCAGCAGCCCGGGACTAGGTTCTGGAAACACCATATATTTT; CDR3aa: CASSPGLGSGNTIYF
abundance: .; d_gene: .; j_gene: TRBJ1-4; v_gene: TRBV21-1; CDR3nt: TGTGCCAGCTCCGGGACACCCAATGAAAAACTGTTTTTT; CDR3aa: CASSGTPNEKLFF
abundance: .; d_gene: .; j_gene: TRBJ2-3; v_gene: TRBV7-8; CDR3nt: TGTGCCAGCAGCTTATACGGTGGCGGGCTAGCAGATACGCAGTATTTT; CDR3aa: CASSLYGGGLADTQYF
abundance: few; d_gene: TRBD1; j_gene: TRBJ1-5; v_gene: TRBV10-3; CDR3nt: TGTGCCATCAGTGAGGGGATACTTTCAGGGGGCGATAGCAATCAGCCCCAGCATTTT; CDR3aa: CAISEGILSGGDSNQPQHF
abundance: .; d_gene: TRBD1; j_gene: TRBJ2-5; v_gene: TRBV5-6; CDR3nt: TGTGCCAGCAGCTTGGAGGGGACAGGGGGCTTTACGGAGACCCAGTACTTC; CDR3aa: CASSLEGTGGFTETQYF
abundance: once; d_gene: .; j_gene: TRBJ1-1; v_gene: TRBV7-7; CDR3nt: TGTGCCAGCAGCTTAACCGAGAACACTGAAGCTTTCTTT; CDR3aa: CASSLTENTEAFF
abundance: .; d_gene: .; j_gene: TRBJ1-1; v_gene: TRBV19; CDR3nt: TGTGCCAGTAGTATTGTAAGTGGGAACACTGAAGCTTTCTTT; CDR3aa: CASSIVSGNTEAFF
abundance: .; d_gene: .; j_gene: TRBJ1-1; v_gene: TRBV19; CDR3nt: TGTGCCAGTAAGGTGGGTAACACTGAAGCTTTCTTT; CDR3aa: CASKVGNTEAFF
abundance: .; d_gene: TRBD2; j_gene: TRBJ2-3; v_gene: TRBV9; CDR3nt: TGTGCCAGCAGCGTAGGGACTAGCGGTAGCGGGGATACGCAGTATTTT; CDR3aa: CASSVGTSGSGDTQYF
abundance: .; d_gene: TRBD1; j_gene: TRBJ1-4; v_gene: TRBV4-1; CDR3nt: TGCGCCAGCAGCCAGATACAGGGGGAGCATGAAAAACTGTTTTTT; CDR3aa: CASSQIQGEHEKLFF
abundance: .; d_gene: TRBD1; j_gene: TRBJ1-2; v_gene: TRBV7-6; CDR3nt: TGTGCCAGCAGCCAGGGGGGGCAGCCACTTGGCTACACCTTC; CDR3aa: CASSQGGQPLGYTF
abundance: .; d_gene: .; j_gene: TRBJ1-3; v_gene: TRBV4-1; CDR3nt: TGCGCCAGCAGCCAACTGGAGGGGGGGTTGGACTCTGGAAACACCATATATTTT; CDR3aa: CASSQLEGGLDSGNTIYF
abundance: .; d_gene: .; j_gene: TRBJ1-1; v_gene: TRBV13; CDR3nt: TGTGCCAGCAGCTTACGAGGGAAGAACACTGAAGCTTTCTTT; CDR3aa: CASSLRGKNTEAFF
abundance: .; d_gene: TRBD1; j_gene: TRBJ2-1; v_gene: TRBV27; CDR3nt: TGTGCCAGCAGTTTAGACAGGGACAAGCAGTTCTTC; CDR3aa: CASSLDRDKQFF
abundance: .; d_gene: .; j_gene: TRBJ2-7; v_gene: TRBV19; CDR3nt: TGTGCCAGTAGTGCCAGGGACACTTCCTACGAGCAGTACTTC; CDR3aa: CASSARDTSYEQYF
abundance: .; d_gene: TRBD2; j_gene: TRBJ2-3; v_gene: TRBV4-3; CDR3nt: TGCGCCAGCAGCCAAGTGGACGGGGGGACAGATACGCAGTATTTT; CDR3aa: CASSQVDGGTDTQYF
abundance: .; d_gene: .; j_gene: TRBJ2-7; v_gene: TRBV5-6; CDR3nt: TGTGCCAGCAGCCCAGGGGGGTTGACCTACGAGCAGTACTTC; CDR3aa: CASSPGGLTYEQYF
abundance: .; d_gene: .; j_gene: TRBJ2-2; v_gene: TRBV4-1; CDR3nt: TGCGCCAGCAGCCTGGGACGGGATAACGCGAACACCGGGGAGCTGTTTTTT; CDR3aa: CASSLGRDNANTGELFF
abundance: .; d_gene: .; j_gene: TRBJ2-5; v_gene: TRBV11-2; CDR3nt: TGTGCCAGCAGCTCGGAGGACTCGATCCAAGAGACCCAGTACTTC; CDR3aa: CASSSEDSIQETQYF
abundance: .; d_gene: TRBD2; j_gene: TRBJ2-7; v_gene: TRBV5-4; CDR3nt: TGTGCCAGCAGCTTGAATCCGGGAGGCTACGAGCAGTACTTC; CDR3aa: CASSLNPGGYEQYF
abundance: .; d_gene: .; j_gene: TRBJ2-1; v_gene: TRBV28; CDR3nt: TGTGCCAGCAGTCTTAGTTGGGGATCCTACAATGAGCAGTTCTTC; CDR3aa: CASSLSWGSYNEQFF
abundance: .; d_gene: TRBD1; j_gene: TRBJ2-3; v_gene: TRBV5-3; CDR3nt: TGTGCCAGAAGCACTGGACAGGCCGGTGGCACAGATACGCAGTATTTT; CDR3aa: CARSTGQAGGTDTQYF
abundance: .; d_gene: .; j_gene: TRBJ1-1; v_gene: TRBV11-3; CDR3nt: TGTGCCAGCATCCGAGGGGATTTATCGACGGCTGAAGCTTTCTTT; CDR3aa: CASIRGDLSTAEAFF
abundance: .; d_gene: TRBD1; j_gene: TRBJ2-1; v_gene: TRBV27; CDR3nt: TGTGCCAGCAGTCTGGGAACAGGGGGCAATGAGCAGTTCTTC; CDR3aa: CASSLGTGGNEQFF
abundance: once; d_gene: TRBD1; j_gene: TRBJ1-4; v_gene: TRBV6-5; CDR3nt: TGTGCCAGCAAGGGACAGTGGACTAATGAAAAACTGTTTTTT; CDR3aa: CASKGQWTNEKLFF
abundance: .; d_gene: .; j_gene: TRBJ2-7; v_gene: TRBV29-1; CDR3nt: TGCAGCGCCAATGACAGGTCTGATACCTACGAGCAGTACTTC; CDR3aa: CSANDRSDTYEQYF
abundance: .; d_gene: .; j_gene: TRBJ1-2; v_gene: TRBV27; CDR3nt: TGTGCCAGCAGTCCCGACAGCTATGGCTACACCTTC; CDR3aa: CASSPDSYGYTF
abundance: .; d_gene: .; j_gene: TRBJ2-7; v_gene: TRBV5-1; CDR3nt: TGCGCCAGCAGCCCCCCAGTGTTAGGGGGAGAGCAGTACTTC; CDR3aa: CASSPPVLGGEQYF
abundance: .; d_gene: TRBD1; j_gene: TRBJ2-1; v_gene: TRBV6-5; CDR3nt: TGTGCCAGCAGCATACAGGGGTTCGGGAATGAGCAGTTCTTC; CDR3aa: CASSIQGFGNEQFF
abundance: .; d_gene: .; j_gene: TRBJ2-5; v_gene: TRBV7-9; CDR3nt: TGTGCCAGCAGCTTAGACGCGGAAGAGACCCAGTACTTC; CDR3aa: CASSLDAEETQYF
abundance: .; d_gene: TRBD1; j_gene: TRBJ2-7; v_gene: TRBV27; CDR3nt: TGTGCCAGCAGTTTTGGACAGGGGACCTACGAGCAGTACTTC; CDR3aa: CASSFGQGTYEQYF
abundance: .; d_gene: .; j_gene: TRBJ1-5; v_gene: TRBV5-8; CDR3nt: TGTGCCAGCAGCCAAGGGACATTGGATCAGCCCCAGCATTTT; CDR3aa: CASSQGTLDQPQHF
abundance: once; d_gene: .; j_gene: TRBJ1-4; v_gene: TRBV25-1; CDR3nt: TGTGCCAGCAGTGAGGGTCGGAGCGGAAAACTGTTTTTT; CDR3aa: CASSEGRSGKLFF
abundance: .; d_gene: TRBD1; j_gene: TRBJ1-2; v_gene: TRBV28; CDR3nt: TGTGCCAGCAGCCAACCCGGGACAGTGTGGGGCTACACCTTC; CDR3aa: CASSQPGTVWGYTF
abundance: .; d_gene: .; j_gene: TRBJ2-7; v_gene: TRBV7-9; CDR3nt: TGTGCCAGCAGCCCAACGGCAACGCGCTACGAGCAGTACTTC; CDR3aa: CASSPTATRYEQYF
abundance: .; d_gene: .; j_gene: TRBJ2-2; v_gene: TRBV28; CDR3nt: TGTGCCAGCAGTTTAATCGACACCGGGGAGCTGTTTTTT; CDR3aa: CASSLIDTGELFF
abundance: .; d_gene: .; j_gene: TRBJ1-6; v_gene: TRBV19; CDR3nt: TGTGCCAGTAGTATAGTTGCAGTCTCCTCCTATAATTCACCCCTCCACTTT; CDR3aa: CASSIVAVSSYNSPLHF
abundance: .; d_gene: .; j_gene: TRBJ2-1; v_gene: TRBV9; CDR3nt: TGTGCCAGCACGGGCAGGGTTTCCAATGAGCAGTTCTTC; CDR3aa: CASTGRVSNEQFF
abundance: once; d_gene: TRBD2; j_gene: TRBJ2-2; v_gene: TRBV11-2; CDR3nt: TGTGCCAGCAGCGCGACGGCGGGGGGGGTCACCGGGGAGCTGTTTTTT; CDR3aa: CASSATAGGVTGELFF
abundance: .; d_gene: .; j_gene: TRBJ2-3; v_gene: TRBV19; CDR3nt: TGTGCCAGCCCTTACTCGACTAGGACAGATACGCAGTATTTT; CDR3aa: CASPYSTRTDTQYF
abundance: once; d_gene: TRBD1; j_gene: TRBJ2-4; v_gene: TRBV7-3; CDR3nt: TGTGCCAGCAGCTCCCTGACAGGGGACATTCAGTACTTC; CDR3aa: CASSSLTGDIQYF
abundance: .; d_gene: TRBD1; j_gene: TRBJ2-5; v_gene: TRBV5-8; CDR3nt: TGTGCCAGCAGCTTGGAAGGGACAGGGCATTTTCAAGAGACCCAGTACTTC; CDR3aa: CASSLEGTGHFQETQYF
abundance: .; d_gene: .; j_gene: TRBJ2-7; v_gene: TRBV5-8; CDR3nt: TGTGCCAGCAGCTTAGGGCAGGCCTCCCACGAGCAGTACTTC; CDR3aa: CASSLGQASHEQYF
abundance: .; d_gene: .; j_gene: TRBJ2-2; v_gene: TRBV19; CDR3nt: TGTGCCAGTAGTATTGGTGGAAACACCGGGGAGCTGTTTTTT; CDR3aa: CASSIGGNTGELFF